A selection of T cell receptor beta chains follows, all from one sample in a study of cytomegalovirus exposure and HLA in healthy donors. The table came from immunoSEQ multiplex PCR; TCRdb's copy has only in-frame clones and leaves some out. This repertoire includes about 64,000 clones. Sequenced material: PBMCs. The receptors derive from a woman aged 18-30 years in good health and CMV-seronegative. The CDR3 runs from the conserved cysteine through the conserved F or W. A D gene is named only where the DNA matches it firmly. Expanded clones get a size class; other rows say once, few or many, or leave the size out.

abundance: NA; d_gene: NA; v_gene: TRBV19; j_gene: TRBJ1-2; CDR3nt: TGTGCCAGTAGTATAGACAGGTGGCAATTTGGCTACACCTTC; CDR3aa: CASSIDRWQFGYTF
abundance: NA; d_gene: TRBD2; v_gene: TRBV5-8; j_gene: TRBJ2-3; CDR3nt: TGTGCCAGCAGCCCAGGAGGACTAGCCGCCACAGATACGCAGTATTTT; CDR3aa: CASSPGGLAATDTQYF
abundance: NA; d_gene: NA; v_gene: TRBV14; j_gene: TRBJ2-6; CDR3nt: TGTGCCAGCAGCCAAGCGACAGGTCGTAGCTCTGGGGCCAACGTCCTGACTTTC; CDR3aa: CASSQATGRSSGANVLTF
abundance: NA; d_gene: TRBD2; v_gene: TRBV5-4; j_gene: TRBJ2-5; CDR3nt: TGTGCCAGCAGAGCGGGGGGGCGAGAGACCCAGTACTTC; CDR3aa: CASRAGGRETQYF
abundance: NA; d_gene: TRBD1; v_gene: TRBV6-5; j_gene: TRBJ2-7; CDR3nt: TGTGCCAGCAGATCCCACGGGACAGGGTGGGACGAGCAGTACTTC; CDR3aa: CASRSHGTGWDEQYF
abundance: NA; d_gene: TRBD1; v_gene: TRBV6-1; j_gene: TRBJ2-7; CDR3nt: TGTGCCAGCAGGACGGGACAGGGGAGCTCCTACGAGCAGTACTTC; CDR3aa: CASRTGQGSSYEQYF
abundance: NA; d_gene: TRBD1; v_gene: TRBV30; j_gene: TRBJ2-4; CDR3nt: TGTGCCTGGAGTCCAAACCGGGACAGGATTCAGTACTTC; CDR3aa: CAWSPNRDRIQYF
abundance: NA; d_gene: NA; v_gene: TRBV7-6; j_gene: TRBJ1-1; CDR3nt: TGTGCCAGCAGCCGAAGACGGGACACTGAAGCTTTCTTT; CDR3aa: CASSRRRDTEAFF
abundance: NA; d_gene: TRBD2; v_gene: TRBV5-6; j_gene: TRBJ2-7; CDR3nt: TGTGCCAGCAGCTTGGGAAGCGGGAGGGCCACGCAGTACTTC; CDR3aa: CASSLGSGRATQYF
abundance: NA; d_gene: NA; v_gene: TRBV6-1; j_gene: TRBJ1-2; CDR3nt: TGTGCCAGCAGTCAAAGGACAGTCTATGGCTACACCTTC; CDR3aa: CASSQRTVYGYTF
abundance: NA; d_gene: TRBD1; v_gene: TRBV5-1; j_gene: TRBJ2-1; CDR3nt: TGCGCCAGCAGCAGGACAGGCAATGAGCAGTTCTTC; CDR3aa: CASSRTGNEQFF
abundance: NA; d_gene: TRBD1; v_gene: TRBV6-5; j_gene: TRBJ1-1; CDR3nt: TGTGCCAGCACCAAACAGGGGGCGGACACTGAAGCTTTCTTT; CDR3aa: CASTKQGADTEAFF
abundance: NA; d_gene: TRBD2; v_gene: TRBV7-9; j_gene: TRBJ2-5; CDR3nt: TGTGCCAGCAGCTTCTTAATGGGGGGGGAAGAGACCCAGTACTTC; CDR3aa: CASSFLMGGEETQYF
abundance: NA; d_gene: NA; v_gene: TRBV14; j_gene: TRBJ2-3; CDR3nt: TGTGCCAGCAGCCGCGGTGGCGGGAGCACAGATACGCAGTATTTT; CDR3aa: CASSRGGGSTDTQYF
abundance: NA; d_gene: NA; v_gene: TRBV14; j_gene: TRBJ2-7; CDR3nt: TGTGCCAGCAGTCGTACGAACAGGGCCTACGAGCAGTACTTC; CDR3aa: CASSRTNRAYEQYF
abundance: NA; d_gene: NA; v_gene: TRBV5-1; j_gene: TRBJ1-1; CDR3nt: TGCGCCAGCACTACGTCCGAATCGAACACTGAAGCTTTCTTT; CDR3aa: CASTTSESNTEAFF
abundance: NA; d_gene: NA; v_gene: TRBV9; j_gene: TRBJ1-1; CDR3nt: TGTGCCAGCAGCGTAGAGGGGACTGAAGCTTTCTTT; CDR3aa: CASSVEGTEAFF
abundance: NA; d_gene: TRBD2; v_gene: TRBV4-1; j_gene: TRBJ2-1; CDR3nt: TGCGCCAGCAGCCAAGAGCGACTAGCCGTTGAGCAGTTCTTC; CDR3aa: CASSQERLAVEQFF
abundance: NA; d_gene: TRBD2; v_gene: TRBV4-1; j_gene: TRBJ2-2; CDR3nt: TGCGCCAGCAGCCACGCTAGCGGGAGGTCCTTGGCCGGGGAGCTGTTTTTT; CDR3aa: CASSHASGRSLAGELFF
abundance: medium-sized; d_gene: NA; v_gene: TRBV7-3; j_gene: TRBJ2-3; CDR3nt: TGTGCCAGCAGCTTAACAGGGACTGCAGATACGCAGTATTTT; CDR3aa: CASSLTGTADTQYF
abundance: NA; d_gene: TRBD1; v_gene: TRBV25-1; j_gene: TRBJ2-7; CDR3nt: TGTGCCAGCAGTGCCGGACAGGGGGGCTCCTACGAGCAGTACTTC; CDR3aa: CASSAGQGGSYEQYF
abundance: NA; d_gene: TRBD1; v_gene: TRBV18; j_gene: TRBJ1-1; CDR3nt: TGTGCCAGCTCATCCGGACAGGGGGCGAGAAACACTGAAGCTTTCTTT; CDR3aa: CASSSGQGARNTEAFF
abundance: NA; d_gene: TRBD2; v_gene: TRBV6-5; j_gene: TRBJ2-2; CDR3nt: TGTGCCAGCAGTTACTCTCCGGGACTAGCGCCCGGGGAGCTGTTTTTT; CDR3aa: CASSYSPGLAPGELFF
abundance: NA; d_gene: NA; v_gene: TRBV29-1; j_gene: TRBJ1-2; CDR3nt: TGCAGCGTTGAATCGGCGACAAACTATGGCTACACCTTC; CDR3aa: CSVESATNYGYTF
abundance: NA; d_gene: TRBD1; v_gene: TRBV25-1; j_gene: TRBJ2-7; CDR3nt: TGTGCCAGCAGTGAGCAGACAGGGGACGAGCAGTACTTC; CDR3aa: CASSEQTGDEQYF
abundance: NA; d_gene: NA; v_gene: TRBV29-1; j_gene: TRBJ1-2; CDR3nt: TGCAGCGTTGATGACAGACACTATGGCTACACCTTC; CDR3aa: CSVDDRHYGYTF
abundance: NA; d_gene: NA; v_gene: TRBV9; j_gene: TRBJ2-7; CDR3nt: TGTGCCAGCAGCGTAGCCCCCCAGGGAGAGCAGTACTTC; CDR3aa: CASSVAPQGEQYF
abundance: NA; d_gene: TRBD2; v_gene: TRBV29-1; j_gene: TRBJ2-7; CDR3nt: TGCAGCGTTTGGGAGGCTAGCGGGAAGACTTACGAGCAGTACTTC; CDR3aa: CSVWEASGKTYEQYF
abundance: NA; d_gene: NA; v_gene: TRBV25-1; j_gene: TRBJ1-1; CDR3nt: TGTGCCAGCAGTAGGGGAAGGGCAGACACTGAAGCTTTCTTT; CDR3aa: CASSRGRADTEAFF
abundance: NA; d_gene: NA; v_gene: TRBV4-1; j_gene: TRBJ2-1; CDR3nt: TGCGCCAGCAGCCAAAGGACAGATGACAATGAGCAGTTCTTC; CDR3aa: CASSQRTDDNEQFF
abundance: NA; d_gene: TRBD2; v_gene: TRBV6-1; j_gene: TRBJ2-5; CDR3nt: TGTGCCAGCAGTGGGACTAGCGGGGGGGTAGAGACCCAGTACTTC; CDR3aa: CASSGTSGGVETQYF
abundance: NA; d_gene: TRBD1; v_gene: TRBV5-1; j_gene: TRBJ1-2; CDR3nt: TGCGCCAGCAGCTTGGTAGCGGACAGGGAGGTCTATGGCTACACCTTC; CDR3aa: CASSLVADREVYGYTF
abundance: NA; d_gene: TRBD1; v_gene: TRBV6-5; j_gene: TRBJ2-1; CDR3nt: TGTGCCAGCAGTTACAGACAGGGGGCGATATACAATGAGCAGTTCTTC; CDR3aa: CASSYRQGAIYNEQFF
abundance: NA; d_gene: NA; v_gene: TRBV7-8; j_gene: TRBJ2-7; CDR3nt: TGTGCCAGCAGCCTTACCTACGAGCAGTACTTC; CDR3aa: CASSLTYEQYF
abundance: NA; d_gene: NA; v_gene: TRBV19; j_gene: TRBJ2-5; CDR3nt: TGTGCCAGTACCCCTAGCGTCATGGGTAGAGAGACCCAGTACTTC; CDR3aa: CASTPSVMGRETQYF
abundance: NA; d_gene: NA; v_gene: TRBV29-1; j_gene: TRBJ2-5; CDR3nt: TGCAGCTACGATTCGGCGGGGCTTCGGGAGACCCAGTACTTC; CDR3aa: CSYDSAGLRETQYF
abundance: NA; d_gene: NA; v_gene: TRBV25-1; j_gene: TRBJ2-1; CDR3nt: TGTGCCAGCAGTGGTAGGGGAAGTGAGCAGTTCTTC; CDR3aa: CASSGRGSEQFF
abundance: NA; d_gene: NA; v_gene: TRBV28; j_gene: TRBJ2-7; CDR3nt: TGTGCCAGCAGTTTTCGTGCCTACGAGCAGTACTTC; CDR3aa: CASSFRAYEQYF
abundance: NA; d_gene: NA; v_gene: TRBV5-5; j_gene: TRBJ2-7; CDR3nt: TGTGCCAGCAGCTTGGCGGTGGGCGATTACTACGAGCAGTACTTC; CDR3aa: CASSLAVGDYYEQYF
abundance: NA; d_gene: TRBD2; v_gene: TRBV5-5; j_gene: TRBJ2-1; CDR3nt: TGTGCCAGCAGCTCCAGCGGGAGCTCCTACAATGAGCAGTTCTTC; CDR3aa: CASSSSGSSYNEQFF
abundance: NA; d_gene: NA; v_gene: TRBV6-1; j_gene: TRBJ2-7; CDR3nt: TGTGCCAGCAGAGCCGGGGGTGGGGGGAAAGACGAGCAGTACTTC; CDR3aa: CASRAGGGGKDEQYF
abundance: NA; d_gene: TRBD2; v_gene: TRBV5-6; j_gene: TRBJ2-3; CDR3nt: TGTGCCAGCAGCTTTCCTAGCGGGGGGGCCACAGATACGCAGTATTTT; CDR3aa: CASSFPSGGATDTQYF
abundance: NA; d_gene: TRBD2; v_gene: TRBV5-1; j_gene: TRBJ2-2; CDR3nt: TGCGCCAGCAGCTTGCTGACTAGGCTTGCGGGAGTTTGGGCCGGGGAGCTGTTTTTT; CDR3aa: CASSLLTRLAGVWAGELFF
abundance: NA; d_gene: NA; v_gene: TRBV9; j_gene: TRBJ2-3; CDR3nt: TGTGCCAGCAGCGCAGAGGGTAGCGGAGCTAGCACAGATACGCAGTATTTT; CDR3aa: CASSAEGSGASTDTQYF
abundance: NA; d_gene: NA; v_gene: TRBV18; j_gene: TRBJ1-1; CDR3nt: TGTGCCAGCTCACCCCCCGGCGGTCTAAGAGCTGAAGCTTTCTTT; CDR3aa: CASSPPGGLRAEAFF
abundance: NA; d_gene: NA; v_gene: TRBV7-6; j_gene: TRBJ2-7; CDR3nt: TGTGCCAGCAGCCCCGGGGACAACTCCTACGAGCAGTACTTC; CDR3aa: CASSPGDNSYEQYF
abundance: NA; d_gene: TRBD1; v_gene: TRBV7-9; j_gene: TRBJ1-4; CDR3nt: TGTGCCAGCAGGACAGGGGCGAATGAAAAACTGTTTTTT; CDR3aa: CASRTGANEKLFF
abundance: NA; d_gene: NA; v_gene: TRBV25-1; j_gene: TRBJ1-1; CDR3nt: TGTGCCAGCAGTGAAGGGTCCCTCAGGGAAGCTTTCTTT; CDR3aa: CASSEGSLREAFF
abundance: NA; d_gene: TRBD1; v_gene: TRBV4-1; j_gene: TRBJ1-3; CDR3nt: TGCGCCAGCAGCCAAGGGACAGGGGGAAACACCATATATTTT; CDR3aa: CASSQGTGGNTIYF
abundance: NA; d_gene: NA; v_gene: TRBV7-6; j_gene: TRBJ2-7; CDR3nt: TGTGCCAGCAGCTTAGTCGCAGGGGAGAAGATGTACGAGCAGTACTTC; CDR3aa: CASSLVAGEKMYEQYF
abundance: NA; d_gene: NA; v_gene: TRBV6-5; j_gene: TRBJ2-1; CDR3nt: TGTGCCAGCAGCTTCGGCAATGAGCAGTTCTTC; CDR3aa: CASSFGNEQFF
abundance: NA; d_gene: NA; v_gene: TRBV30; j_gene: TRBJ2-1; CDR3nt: TGTGCCTGGAGCGAGACTACACTTGCCTACAATGAGCAGTTCTTC; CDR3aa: CAWSETTLAYNEQFF